This T cell receptor beta chain comes out of a study of OX40 agonist ivuxolimab in advanced cancers. Collection of blood occurred at baseline, at cycle 4 day 1, and at cycle 7 day 1. CDR3 size: 13 residues. The germline V gene encodes CDR1 SGHVS and CDR2 FNYEAQ. Trimming removed 4 bases from V and 1 base from J; junction bases left unmatched: 0. Study results and caveats: Among patients with partial responses at 0.1-3.0 mg/kg, clonal expansion was among the lowest.

Worth noting for this clone: Its cognate antigen is unknown.

Some clones are missing from TCRdb's copy, which holds only in-frame ones; the method was immunoSEQ multiplex PCR. The repertoire includes around 82,000 clones, approximately 91% of them detected once, and over 10% sits in the top ten. This chain joins TRBV7-6 and TRBJ2-5, with 7 bases that match TRBD2. The sequence was collected from an adult with an advanced solid tumor such as melanoma, head and neck, liver or kidney cancer. Sequenced here: CD4+ or CD8+ T cells sorted from blood, sampled in a trial of the OX40 agonist ivuxolimab. The CDR3: CASSSSGQETQYF. Here the CDR3 DNA reads TGTGCCAGCAGCTCTAGCGGCCAAGAGACCCAGTACTTC. Full variable domain (missing parts from reference TRBV7-6 and TRBJ2-5): GAGVSQSPRYKVTKRGQDVALRCDPISGHVSLYWYRQALGQGPEFLTYFNYEAQQDKSGLPNDRFSAERPEGSISTLTIQRTEQRDSAMYRCASSSSGQETQYFGPGTRLLVL.